What follows are 11 T cell receptor beta chains derived from one specimen sequenced in a study of Graves' ophthalmopathy and Graves' hyperthyroidism. The authors amplified TCR beta CDR3 regions, and they did so from RNA transcripts for repertoire sequencing. First-round RT-PCR used HTBI primers; second-round multiplex PCR followed. TCRdb analysed the multiplex PCR reads with MiXCR anew, one entry per CDR3 protein. This table has approximately 150,000 distinct CDR3 sequences, 39% appearing once. Sequencing was done on a sample of peripheral blood. The origin of the receptors is a man in his thirties or forties with Graves' ophthalmopathy.

In its sample, this clonotype was seen many times. The chain joins TRBV6-5 to TRBJ1-5; tentatively, D is TRBD1 (6 bases). CDR3 length equals 15 residues. Germline CDR1 and CDR2: MNHEY and SVGAGI. Trimming removed 5 bases from V and 4 bases from J, with 15 bases in between. Here the CDR3 reads CASSREQGGNQPQHF. The CDR3 DNA is TGTGCCAGCAGTAGAGAACAGGGTGGAAATCAGCCCCAGCATTTT.

This clonotype occurred many times. The J gene is TRBJ1-2, the V gene TRBV28; D is undetermined. The CDR3 consists of 13 residues. The V gene's germline CDR1 is MDHEN and CDR2 SYDVKM. Trimming stripped 4 bases from V and 3 bases from J, with 9 bases between. The CDR3 sequence is CASSWTDYYGYTF. The CDR3 nucleotides are TGTGCCAGCAGTTGGACCGACTACTATGGCTACACCTTC.

This chain links TRBV6-2 or TRBV6-3 with TRBJ1-1; D remains ambiguous. Germline-derived CDR1 and CDR2 are MNHEY and SVGEGT. The length of the CDR3 is 15 residues. V lost 6 bases and J lost 0, with 14 bases in between. Here the CDR3 DNA reads TGTGCCAGCAGGCCGGGAAAGTACCTGAACACTGAAGCTTTCTTT. Translation: CASRPGKYLNTEAFF.

This clonotype showed up many times. The CDR3 DNA follows: TGTGCCAGCAGCTTAGGGGTTGGACTAAACATTCAGTACTTC. Protein product: CASSLGVGLNIQYF. This chain connects TRBV7-2 to TRBJ2-4; a possible D gene is TRBD2 (5 bases). CDR1 SGHTA and CDR2 FQGNSA come from the germline V gene. This CDR3 is built from 14 residues. V was shortened by 1 base and J by 6 bases, with 10 bases between the two germline ends.

The chain employs TRBV7-2 and TRBJ1-2; D not certain. Trimming left V 1 base short and J 2 bases short, with 8 bases between. Germline V gives CDR1 SGHTA, CDR2 FQGNSA. The CDR3 consists of 14 residues. CDR3 bases: TGTGCCAGCAGCTTAGGGTTTCAAAACTATGGCTACACCTTC. The encoded protein is CASSLGFQNYGYTF.

The rearrangement uses TRBV29-1 and TRBJ1-2; maybe TRBD1 (6 bases). The CDR3 sequence is 12 residues long. Germline lookup yields CDR1 SQVTM and CDR2 ANQGSEA. The ends were cut back, 7 bases at V and 8 bases at J, with 17 bases in the middle. CDR3 amino acids: CSALQGLGGYTF. In DNA form, the CDR3 reads TGCAGCGCACTACAGGGCCTGGGGGGCTACACCTTC. The full variable domain, with the rest looked up from reference TRBV29-1 and TRBJ1-2, is SAVISQKPSRDICQRGTSLTIQCQVDSQVTMMFWYRQQPGQSLTLIATANQGSEATYESGFVIDKFPISRPNLTFSTLTVSNMSPEDSSIYLCSALQGLGGYTFGSGTRLTVV.

This clonotype appeared many times. The CDR3 DNA is TGTGCCAGCAGCGTCGACCCTACCTCCTACGAGCAGTACTTC. Amino acid sequence: CASSVDPTSYEQYF. This chain joins TRBV9 and TRBJ2-7, with D unclear. The V end lost 2 bases, the J end lost 0 bases, and 9 bases lay between the germline ends. The CDR3 runs 14 residues. CDR1 is SGDLS and CDR2 is YYNGEE in the germline V gene.

This clonotype was counted at least ten times. This rearrangement joins TRBV28 to TRBJ2-7; TRBD2 agrees at 9 bases. CDR1 and CDR2 from the germline V gene are MDHEN and SYDVKM. The CDR3 consists of 16 residues. Trimming at V came to 5 bases and at J to 1 base, leaving 9 bases not matched to a gene. The CDR3 sequence: CASSPLGLALSYEQYF. As DNA, the CDR3 is TGTGCCAGCAGTCCCCTGGGACTAGCTCTATCCTACGAGCAGTACTTC.

This clonotype was observed many times. The chain carries TRBV4-3 and TRBJ2-7; D might be TRBD2 (5 bases). Germline V gene lookup returns CDR1 LGHNA and CDR2 YSLEER. V dropped 0 bases and J dropped 3 bases, with 12 bases sitting between them. The CDR3 totals 15 residues. Written as DNA, the CDR3 is TGCGCCAGCAGCCAAGAGTGGCAGGACTTCTACGAGCAGTACTTC. Translated, it gives CASSQEWQDFYEQYF.

There are many counts of this clonotype. CDR3 bases: TGTGCCAGCACCCCGGGCTACTCTGGAAACACCATATATTTT. Amino acid sequence: CASTPGYSGNTIYF. The rearrangement uses TRBV3-1 and TRBJ1-3, with D unresolved. The CDR3 has 14 amino acids. Germline loops: CDR1 LGHDT, CDR2 YNNKEL (reference sequence). V was clipped by 7 bases and J by 0 bases, with 10 bases between them.

The chain combines TRBV7-6 with TRBJ1-1; 10 bases are shared with TRBD1. Trimming cost V 2 bases and J 6 bases; bases outside gene matches: 3. This CDR3 is built from 14 residues. The germline CDR1 and CDR2 sequences are SGHVS and FNYEAQ. The CDR3 spells CASSLRTGGPEAFF. The CDR3 coding sequence is TGTGCCAGCAGCTTACGGACAGGGGGGCCTGAAGCTTTCTTT.